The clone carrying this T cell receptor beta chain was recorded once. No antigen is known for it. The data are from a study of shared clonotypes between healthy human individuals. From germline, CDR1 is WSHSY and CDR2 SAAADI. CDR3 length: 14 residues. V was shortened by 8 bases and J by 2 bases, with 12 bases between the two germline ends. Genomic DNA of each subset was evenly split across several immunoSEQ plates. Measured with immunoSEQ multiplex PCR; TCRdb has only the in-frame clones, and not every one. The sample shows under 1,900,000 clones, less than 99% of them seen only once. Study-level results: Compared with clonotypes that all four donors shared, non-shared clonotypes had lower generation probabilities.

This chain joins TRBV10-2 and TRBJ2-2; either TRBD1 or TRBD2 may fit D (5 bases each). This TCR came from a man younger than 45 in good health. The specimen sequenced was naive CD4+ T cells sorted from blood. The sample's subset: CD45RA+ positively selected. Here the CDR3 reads CASVRDLNTGELFF. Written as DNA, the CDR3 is TGCGCCAGCGTACGGGACCTTAACACCGGGGAGCTGTTTTTT.